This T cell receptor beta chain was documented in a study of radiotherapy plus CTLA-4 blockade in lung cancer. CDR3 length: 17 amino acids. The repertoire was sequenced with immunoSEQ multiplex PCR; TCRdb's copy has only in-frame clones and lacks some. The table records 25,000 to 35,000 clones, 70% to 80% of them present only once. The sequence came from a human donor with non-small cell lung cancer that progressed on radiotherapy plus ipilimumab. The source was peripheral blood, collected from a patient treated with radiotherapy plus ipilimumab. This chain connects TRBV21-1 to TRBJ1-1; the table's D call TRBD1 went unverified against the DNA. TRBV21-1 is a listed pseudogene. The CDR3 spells CASSKAGTDRGNTEAFF. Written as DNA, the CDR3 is TGTGCCAGCAGCAAAGCTGGGACGGACAGAGGTAACACTGAAGCTTTCTTT.